This T cell receptor beta chain derives from a study of shared clonotypes between healthy human individuals. A remark on this clone: Its antigen is not known.

Healthy HIV-negative adults without recent acute infections or vaccinations served as donors. Only in-frame clones appear in the TCRdb table, and some are missing; sequencing was by immunoSEQ multiplex PCR. This table holds just over 2,000,000 clones, 85% to 95% found once. Study outcomes and limitations: The researchers took only blood, and tissue repertoires probably look different. Rarefaction showed that sequencing of sorted subsets was incomplete (despite large depth).

CDR1 is GTSNPN and CDR2 is SVGIG in the germline V gene (reference sequence). The CDR3 spans 12 residues. V dropped 2 bases and J dropped 3 bases, with 5 bases sitting between them. The sample was naive CD4+ T cells sorted from blood. Subset indicated: CD45RA+ positively selected. The TCR comes from a man aged 18 to 30 in good health. This chain joins TRBV30 and TRBJ1-3; no clear D. The CDR3 is CAWSYGGNTIYF. The CDR3 coding sequence is TGTGCCTGGAGTTATGGTGGAAACACCATATATTTT. Filled out from reference TRBV30 and TRBJ1-3, the complete variable domain reads SQTIHQWPATLVQPVGSPLSLECTVEGTSNPNLYWYRQAAGRGLQLLFYSVGIGQISSEVPQNLSASRPQDRQFILSSKKLLLSDSGFYLCAWSYGGNTIYFGEGSWLTVV.